What follows are 27 T cell receptor beta chains derived from one specimen sequenced in a study of T cells in narcolepsy. TCRdb keeps only in-frame clones here, not all; method: immunoSEQ multiplex PCR. The sample carries fewer than 35,000 clones, 80% to 85% recorded once. The specimen was CD45RA- memory CD4+ T cells from PBMCs. The receptor set was obtained from a human donor with narcolepsy.

DNA for the CDR3: TGTGCCAGCAGCTTATTCGCAGGGGGGCGCTCAACTAATGAAAAACTGTTTTTT. Translated: CASSLFAGGRSTNEKLFF. The V call is TRBV7-9, the J call TRBJ1-4; 7 bases agree with TRBD1. Germline CDR1 SEHNR, CDR2 FQNEAQ (reference sequence). The J segment lost 0 bases and the V segment lost 2 bases, leaving 9 bases of the junction unmatched. There are 18 residues in the CDR3.

This rearrangement joins TRBV7-2 to TRBJ1-1; D is perhaps TRBD1 (5 bases). CDR1 and CDR2 from the germline V gene are SGHTA and FQGNSA. The V end lost 2 bases, the J end lost 8 bases, and 21 bases lay between the germline ends. The CDR3 sequence is 16 residues long. The CDR3 sequence: CASSLFTGAVAPEAFF. In DNA, the CDR3 is TGTGCCAGCAGCTTATTCACCGGGGCCGTGGCCCCCGAAGCTTTCTTT.

The chain employs TRBV6-1 and TRBJ2-5; D may be TRBD1 (6 bases). Per germline, CDR1 MNHNS and CDR2 SASEGT. The CDR3 runs to 12 residues. Trimming removed 6 bases from V and 5 bases from J, with 10 bases in between. The CDR3 DNA follows: TGTGCCAGCAGAGCCAGGGGTGAGACCCAGTACTTC. Translation: CASRARGETQYF.

This clone was seen just once. The chain joins TRBV7-3 to TRBJ2-1; 8 nucleotides agree with TRBD2. Germline CDR1 is SGHTA and CDR2 is FQGTGA. The CDR3 loop spans 15 amino acids. Losses at the gene ends were 5 bases for V and 7 bases for J; bases not matched to a gene: 10. The CDR3 sequence is CASSPGLAKGNEQFF. CDR3 DNA: TGTGCCAGCAGCCCCGGACTAGCAAAGGGTAATGAGCAGTTCTTC.

The V and J genes are TRBV15 and TRBJ2-1; weak D call: TRBD1 (5 bases). Trimming stripped 5 bases from V and 4 bases from J, with 9 bases between. Germline V gives CDR1 LNHNV, CDR2 YYDKDF (reference sequence). This CDR3 region has 13 residues. The CDR3 region has the DNA TGTGCCACCAGCCTTGGACAATACAATGAGCAGTTCTTC. This sequence encodes CATSLGQYNEQFF.

V is TRBV2 and J is TRBJ2-5; 16 bases match TRBD2. V trimming: 4 bases; J trimming: 5 bases; junction bases outside the gene matches: 4. The germline V gene has CDR1 SNHLY and CDR2 FYNNEI. This CDR3 has 16 amino acids. CDR3 loop: CASSAGTSGGAETQYF. The CDR3 DNA is TGTGCCAGCAGTGCGGGGACTAGCGGGGGGGCCGAGACCCAGTACTTC.

The gene calls are TRBV19 and TRBJ1-2; D unresolved. The V end lost 2 bases, the J end lost 4 bases, and 20 bases lay between the germline ends. Per germline, CDR1 LNHDA and CDR2 SQIVND (reference sequence). This CDR3 spans 17 amino acids. The CDR3 here is CASSILGGALGSYGYTF. CDR3 nucleotides: TGTGCCAGTAGTATATTGGGTGGCGCTCTCGGGAGCTATGGCTACACCTTC.

This clone was counted only a few times. The rearrangement joins TRBV4-3 to TRBJ1-2, with TRBD1 as a possible D gene (6 bases). CDR1 is LGHNA and CDR2 is YSLEER in the germline V gene. Trimming stripped 3 bases from V and 6 bases from J, with 14 bases between. CDR3 size: 14 residues. The CDR3 DNA follows: TGCGCCAGCAGCCAGATCTCGGGACATCATGGCTACACCTTC. The encoded protein is CASSQISGHHGYTF.

CDR3 DNA sequence: TGTGCCAGCAGCCGCGATTGGGGGAACACTGAAGCTTTCTTT. It yields the protein CASSRDWGNTEAFF. The rearrangement joins TRBV14 to TRBJ1-1; no clear D. Trimming removed 4 bases at V and 1 base at J, with 10 bases between. Germline CDR1 and CDR2: SGHDN and FVKESK. The CDR3 has 14 amino acids.

This chain links TRBV5-4 with TRBJ2-2, with 8 bases lining up with TRBD1. Germline loops: CDR1 SGHNT, CDR2 YYREEE (reference sequence). V shed 4 bases, J shed 6 bases, and the junction held 14 bases outside the gene matches. There are 17 residues in the CDR3. The CDR3 loop reads CASSQTESWTGSGELFF. The CDR3 DNA sequence: TGTGCCAGCAGCCAAACAGAATCATGGACAGGGTCCGGGGAGCTGTTTTTT. The full variable domain, with the rest looked up from reference TRBV5-4 and TRBJ2-2, is ETGVTQSPTHLIKTRGQQVTLRCSSQSGHNTVSWYQQALGQGPQFIFQYYREEENGRGNFPPRFSGLQFPNYSSELNVNALELDDSALYLCASSQTESWTGSGELFFGEGSRLTVL.

The chain employs TRBV5-1 and TRBJ2-2; D unclear. V lost 0 bases and J lost 6, with 6 bases in between. CDR3 size: 13 residues. Germline lookup yields CDR1 SGHRS and CDR2 YFSETQ. CDR3 residues: CASSLGAAGELFF. The CDR3 DNA reads as TGCGCCAGCAGCTTGGGTGCGGCCGGGGAGCTGTTTTTT.

The gene calls are TRBV4-1 and TRBJ2-5, with D perhaps given as TRBD1 or TRBD2 (6 bases each). Trimming took 1 base from V and 5 from J, leaving 14 bases between them. CDR3 length equals 15 residues. CDR1 is MGHRA and CDR2 is YSYEKL in the germline V gene. CDR3 residues: CASSQGGAVFETQYF. The DNA for the CDR3 is TGCGCCAGCAGCCAAGGGGGGGCCGTTTTTGAGACCCAGTACTTC.

The genes are TRBV7-8 and TRBJ1-2; 7 nucleotides align to TRBD1. The CDR3 totals 15 residues. V lost 5 bases and J lost 4; bases outside the gene matches: 10. Per the germline V gene, CDR1 is SGHVS and CDR2 is FQNEAQ. The CDR3 loop reads CASSPQGGASYGYTF. The CDR3 region has the DNA TGTGCCAGCAGCCCCCAGGGGGGGGCGAGCTATGGCTACACCTTC.

The DNA for the CDR3 is TGCGCCAGCAGCTTGGAGGCAGGCGCCCCAAATCAGCCCCAGCATTTT. This codes for CASSLEAGAPNQPQHF. The chain uses TRBV5-1 and TRBJ1-5; D not certain. The V gene's germline CDR1 is SGHRS and CDR2 YFSETQ. The germline V and J ends were trimmed by 0 bases and 4 bases, with 14 bases remaining between them. CDR3 length: 16 amino acids.

This clone came up once. The chain uses TRBV5-6 and TRBJ2-5, with D perhaps TRBD1 (5 bases). The assigned J gene may be wrong: the sequence end matches TRBJ2-7 better. The CDR3 is made up of 13 amino acids. The V gene's germline CDR1 is SGHDT and CDR2 YYEEEE. The CDR3 DNA follows: TGTGCCAGCAGCTTGTGGGGCAGGACCGAGCAGTACTTC. It codes for CASSLWGRTEQYF.

V gene TRBV25-1 combines with J gene TRBJ2-3; 8 bases agree with TRBD2. Germline CDR1 and CDR2: MGHDK and SYGVNS. Losses at the gene ends were 7 bases for V and 1 base for J; bases not matched to a gene: 7. This CDR3 comprises 15 residues. The CDR3 DNA reads TGTGCCAGCAATTCGAGAGCGGGGGGCACAGATACGCAGTATTTT. This gives the protein CASNSRAGGTDTQYF.

This sequence joins TRBV19 and TRBJ1-5; a possible D gene is TRBD1 (6 bases). The ends were cut back, 3 bases at V and 3 bases at J, with 9 bases in the middle. The V gene's germline CDR1 is LNHDA and CDR2 SQIVND (reference sequence). The CDR3 runs to 14 residues. CDR3 sequence (DNA): TGTGCCAGTAGTATGGACAGTTACAATCAGCCCCAGCATTTT. Protein product: CASSMDSYNQPQHF.

The chain uses TRBV23-1 and TRBJ2-5; TRBD2 agrees at 8 bases. TRBV23-1 is known as an ORF, though its function is uncertain. The CDR3 is made up of 17 amino acids. With 6 bases clipped from V and 1 base from J, the junction kept 13 bases outside the gene matches. Here the CDR3 reads CASSRGGGAGGQETQYF. In DNA form, the CDR3 reads TGCGCCAGCAGCCGAGGAGGAGGGGCGGGGGGCCAAGAGACCCAGTACTTC.

The rearrangement uses TRBV6-1 and TRBJ1-1, with D uncertain. V was trimmed by 6 bases and J by 5 bases, leaving 13 bases between them. CDR1 is MNHNS and CDR2 is SASEGT in the germline V gene. This CDR3 has 13 residues. The CDR3 sequence is CASRYLVGTEAFF. CDR3 coding DNA: TGTGCCAGCAGATATCTGGTTGGGACTGAAGCTTTCTTT.

This clone was seen once. V gene TRBV19 combines with J gene TRBJ2-2; 12 bases are shared with TRBD2. The V gene's germline CDR1 is LNHDA and CDR2 SQIVND (reference sequence). V lost 5 bases, J lost 8 bases, and 9 bases stayed unmatched. This CDR3 has 16 residues. CDR3 amino acids: CASSPRTSGVGGELFF. As DNA, the CDR3 is TGTGCCAGTAGTCCTCGGACTAGCGGGGTTGGAGGGGAGCTGTTTTTT.

V gene TRBV2 combines with J gene TRBJ1-2; 9 bases line up with TRBD1. This CDR3 is built from 18 residues. Germline values: CDR1 SNHLY, CDR2 FYNNEI. V dropped 8 bases and J dropped 0; count of bases not matched to a gene: 16. DNA for the CDR3: TGTGCCAGCGGGCGTTCCGGGACAGGGAAGTTAGCTAACTATGGCTACACCTTC. This sequence encodes CASGRSGTGKLANYGYTF.

The chain employs TRBV30 and TRBJ1-1, with D tentatively TRBD1 (5 bases). The V end was cut by 0 bases, the J end by 9 bases, with 14 bases between. Germline CDR1 is GTSNPN and CDR2 is SVGIG (reference sequence). The CDR3 loop spans 13 amino acids. This chain's CDR3 is CAWSVQGGYKAFF. For the CDR3, the DNA is TGTGCCTGGAGTGTGCAGGGTGGGTATAAAGCTTTCTTT.

This chain joins TRBV5-1 and TRBJ2-3, with TRBD1 matching 11 bases. Germline assignment: CDR1 SGHRS and CDR2 YFSETQ. V dropped 3 bases and J dropped 6; count of bases not matched to a gene: 3. This CDR3 is 14 amino acids long. CDR3 sequence: CASSWDRGTDTQYF. CDR3 bases: TGCGCCAGCAGCTGGGACAGGGGGACCGATACGCAGTATTTT.

This clone was counted only a few times. The J gene is TRBJ1-2, the V gene TRBV9, with TRBD1 matching 9 bases. CDR1 is SGDLS and CDR2 is YYNGEE in the germline V gene. This CDR3 contains 18 residues. The V and J ends lost 3 bases and 3 bases, in that order; junction bases with no gene match: 15. CDR3 nucleotide sequence: TGTGCCAGCAGCGGAACCTGGACAGGGGAGAACGTTTACTATGGCTACACCTTC. Translating it yields CASSGTWTGENVYYGYTF.

Only a few counts were recorded for this clone. The chain recombines TRBV9 with TRBJ2-1; D call uncertain. The ends were cut back, 7 bases at V and 5 bases at J, with 13 bases in the middle. CDR3 length equals 13 residues. CDR1 SGDLS and CDR2 YYNGEE come from the germline V gene. CDR3 residues: CASSWTEDNEQFF. The CDR3 DNA follows: TGTGCCAGCTCCTGGACCGAAGACAATGAGCAGTTCTTC. The whole variable domain, filled in from reference TRBV9 and TRBJ2-1, reads DSGVTQTPKHLITATGQRVTLRCSPRSGDLSVYWYQQSLDQGLQFLIQYYNGEERAKGNILERFSAQQFPDLHSELNLSSLELGDSALYFCASSWTEDNEQFFGPGTRLTVL.

This clone appeared once. CDR3 DNA: TGTGCCAGCAGGTCGCGGGTAGCAACTAATGAAAAACTGTTTTTT. It translates to CASRSRVATNEKLFF. The chain has TRBV7-9 and TRBJ1-4; D is undetermined. Germline V gene lookup returns CDR1 SEHNR and CDR2 FQNEAQ (reference sequence). The CDR3 covers 15 residues. The germline V and J ends were trimmed by 6 bases and 0 bases, with 11 bases remaining between them.

The rearrangement links TRBV12-5 to TRBJ2-1, with 7 bases aligning to TRBD2. Trimming at V came to 2 bases and at J to 2 bases, leaving 6 bases not matched to a gene. Per germline, CDR1 LGHNT and CDR2 FRNRAP. CDR3 length equals 16 residues. The CDR3 sequence: CASGLWRGTTYNEQFF. CDR3 bases: TGTGCTAGTGGTTTGTGGCGGGGGACTACCTACAATGAGCAGTTCTTC.